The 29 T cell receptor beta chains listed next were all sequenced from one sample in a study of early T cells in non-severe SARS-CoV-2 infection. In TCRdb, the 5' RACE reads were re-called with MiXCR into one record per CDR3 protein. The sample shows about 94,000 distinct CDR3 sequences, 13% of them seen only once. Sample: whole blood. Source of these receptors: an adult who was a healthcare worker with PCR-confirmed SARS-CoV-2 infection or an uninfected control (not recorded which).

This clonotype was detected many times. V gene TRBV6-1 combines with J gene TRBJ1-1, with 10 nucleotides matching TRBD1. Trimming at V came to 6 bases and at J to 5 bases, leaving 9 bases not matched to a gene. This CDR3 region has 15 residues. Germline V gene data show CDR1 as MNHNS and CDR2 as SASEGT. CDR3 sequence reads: CASSDRGLGGTEAFF. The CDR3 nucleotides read TGTGCCAGCAGCGACAGGGGGCTTGGAGGGACTGAAGCTTTCTTT.

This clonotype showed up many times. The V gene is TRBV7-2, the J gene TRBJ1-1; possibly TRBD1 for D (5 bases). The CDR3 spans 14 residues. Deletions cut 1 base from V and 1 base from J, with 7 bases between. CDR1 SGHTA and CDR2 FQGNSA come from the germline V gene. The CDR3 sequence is CASSLGQSNTEAFF. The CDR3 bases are TGTGCCAGCAGCTTAGGACAGTCGAACACTGAAGCTTTCTTT.

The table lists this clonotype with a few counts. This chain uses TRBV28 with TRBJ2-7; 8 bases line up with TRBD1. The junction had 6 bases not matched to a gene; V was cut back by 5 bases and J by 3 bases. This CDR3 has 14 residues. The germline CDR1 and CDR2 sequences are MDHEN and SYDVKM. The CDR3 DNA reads TGTGCCAGCAGTCTTCAGGGGGCGAACTACGAGCAGTACTTC. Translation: CASSLQGANYEQYF.

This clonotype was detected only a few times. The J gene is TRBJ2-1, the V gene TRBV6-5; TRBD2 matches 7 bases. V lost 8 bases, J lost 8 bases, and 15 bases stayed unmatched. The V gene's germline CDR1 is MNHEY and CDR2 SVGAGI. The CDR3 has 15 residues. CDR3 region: CASASGTTPRDEQFF. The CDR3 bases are TGTGCCAGCGCGAGCGGGACTACGCCCCGGGATGAGCAGTTCTTC.

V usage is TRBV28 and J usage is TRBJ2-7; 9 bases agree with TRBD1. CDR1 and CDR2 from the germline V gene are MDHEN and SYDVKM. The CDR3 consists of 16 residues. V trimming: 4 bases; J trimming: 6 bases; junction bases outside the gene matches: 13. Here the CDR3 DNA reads TGTGCCAGCAGTTCTGCCGGGACAGGGCACCTCTCCGAGCAGTACTTC. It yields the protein CASSSAGTGHLSEQYF.

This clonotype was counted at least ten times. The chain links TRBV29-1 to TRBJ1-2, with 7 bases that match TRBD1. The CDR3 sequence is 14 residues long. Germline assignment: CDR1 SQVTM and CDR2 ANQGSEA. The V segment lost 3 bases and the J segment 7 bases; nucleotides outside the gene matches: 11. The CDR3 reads CSVDISDRVAGYTF. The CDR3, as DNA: TGCAGCGTTGATATTTCAGACAGGGTAGCTGGCTACACCTTC.

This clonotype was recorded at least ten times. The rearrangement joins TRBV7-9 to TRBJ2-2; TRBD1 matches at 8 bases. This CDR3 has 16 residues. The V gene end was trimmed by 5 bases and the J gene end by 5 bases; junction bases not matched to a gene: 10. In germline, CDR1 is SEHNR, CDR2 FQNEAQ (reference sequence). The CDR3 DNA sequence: TGTGCCAGCAGCGAGATGGGGACAGGCGGGACCGGGGAGCTGTTTTTT. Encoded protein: CASSEMGTGGTGELFF.

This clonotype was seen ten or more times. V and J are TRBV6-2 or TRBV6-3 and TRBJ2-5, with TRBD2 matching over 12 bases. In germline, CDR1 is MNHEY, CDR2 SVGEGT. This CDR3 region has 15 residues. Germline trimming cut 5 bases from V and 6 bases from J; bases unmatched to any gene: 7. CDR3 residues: CASSPGLAGRKTQYF. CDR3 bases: TGTGCCAGCAGTCCCGGACTAGCGGGGCGCAAGACCCAGTACTTC.

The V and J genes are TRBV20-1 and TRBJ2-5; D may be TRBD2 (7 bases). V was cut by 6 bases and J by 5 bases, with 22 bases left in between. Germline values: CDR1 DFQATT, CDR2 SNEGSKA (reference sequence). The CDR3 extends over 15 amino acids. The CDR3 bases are TGCAGTGCGCCCGGGGGCTACCCCGGGGGGGAGACCCAGTACTTC. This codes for CSAPGGYPGGETQYF.

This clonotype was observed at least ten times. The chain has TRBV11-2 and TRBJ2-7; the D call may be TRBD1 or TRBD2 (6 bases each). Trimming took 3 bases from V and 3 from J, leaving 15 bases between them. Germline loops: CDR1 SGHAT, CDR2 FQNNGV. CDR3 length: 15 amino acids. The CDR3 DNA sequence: TGTGCCAGCAGCTTTACCCCGGGGGCCCTCTACGAGCAGTACTTC. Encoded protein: CASSFTPGALYEQYF.

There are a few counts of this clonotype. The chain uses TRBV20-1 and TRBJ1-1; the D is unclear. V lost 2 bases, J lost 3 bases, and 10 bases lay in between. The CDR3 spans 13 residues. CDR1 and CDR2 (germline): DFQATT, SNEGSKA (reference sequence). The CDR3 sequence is CSARFPSYTEAFF. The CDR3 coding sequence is TGCAGTGCTAGATTCCCCAGCTACACTGAAGCTTTCTTT.

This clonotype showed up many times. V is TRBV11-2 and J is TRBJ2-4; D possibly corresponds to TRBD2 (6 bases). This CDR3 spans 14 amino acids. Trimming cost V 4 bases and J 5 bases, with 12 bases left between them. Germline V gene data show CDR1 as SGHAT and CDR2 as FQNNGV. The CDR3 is CASSSSGGQNIQYF. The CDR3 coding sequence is TGTGCCAGCAGCTCCAGTGGAGGGCAAAACATTCAGTACTTC.

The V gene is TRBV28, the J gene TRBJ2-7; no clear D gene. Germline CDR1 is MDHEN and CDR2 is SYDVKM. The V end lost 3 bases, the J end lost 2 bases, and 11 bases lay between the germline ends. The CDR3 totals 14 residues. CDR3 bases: TGTGCCAGCAGTTTGGGCTTGGGCACCTACGAGCAGTACTTC. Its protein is CASSLGLGTYEQYF.

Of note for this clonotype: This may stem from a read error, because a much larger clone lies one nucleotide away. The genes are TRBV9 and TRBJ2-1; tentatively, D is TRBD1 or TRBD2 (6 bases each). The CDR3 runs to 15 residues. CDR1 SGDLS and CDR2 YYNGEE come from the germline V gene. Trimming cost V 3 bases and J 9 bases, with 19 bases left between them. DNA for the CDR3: TGTGCCAGCAGCGCAGTTCTCGGGGGCCCAGGTGAGCAGTTCTTC. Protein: CASSAVLGGPGEQFF.

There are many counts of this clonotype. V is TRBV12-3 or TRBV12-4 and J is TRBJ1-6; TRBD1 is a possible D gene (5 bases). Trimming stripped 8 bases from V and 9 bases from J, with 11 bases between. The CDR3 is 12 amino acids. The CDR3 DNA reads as TGTGCCAGCGGAGAGGGGCTTTCACCCCTCCACTTT. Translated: CASGEGLSPLHF.

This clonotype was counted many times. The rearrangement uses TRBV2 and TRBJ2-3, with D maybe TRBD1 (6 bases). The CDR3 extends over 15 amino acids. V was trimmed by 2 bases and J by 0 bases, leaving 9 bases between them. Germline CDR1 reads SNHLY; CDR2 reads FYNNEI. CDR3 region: CASSENQGSTDTQYF. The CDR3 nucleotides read TGTGCCAGCAGTGAAAACCAGGGGAGCACAGATACGCAGTATTTT.

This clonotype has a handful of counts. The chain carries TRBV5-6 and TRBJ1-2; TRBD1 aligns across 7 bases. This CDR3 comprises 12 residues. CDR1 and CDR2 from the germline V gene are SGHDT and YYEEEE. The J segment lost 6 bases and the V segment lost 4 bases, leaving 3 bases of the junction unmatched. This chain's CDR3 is CASSGTVDGYTF. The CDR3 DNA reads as TGTGCCAGCAGCGGGACAGTAGATGGCTACACCTTC.

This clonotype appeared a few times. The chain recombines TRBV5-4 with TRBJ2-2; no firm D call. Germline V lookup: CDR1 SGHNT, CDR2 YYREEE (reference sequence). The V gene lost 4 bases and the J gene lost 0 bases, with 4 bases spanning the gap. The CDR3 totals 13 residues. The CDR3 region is CASSKANTGELFF. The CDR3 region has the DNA TGTGCCAGCAGCAAGGCGAACACCGGGGAGCTGTTTTTT.

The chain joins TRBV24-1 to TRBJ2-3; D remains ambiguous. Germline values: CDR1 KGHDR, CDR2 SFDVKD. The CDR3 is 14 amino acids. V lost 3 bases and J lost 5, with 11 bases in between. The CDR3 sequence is CATSDPDGLDTQYF. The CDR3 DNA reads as TGTGCCACCAGTGATCCTGACGGGTTAGATACGCAGTATTTT.

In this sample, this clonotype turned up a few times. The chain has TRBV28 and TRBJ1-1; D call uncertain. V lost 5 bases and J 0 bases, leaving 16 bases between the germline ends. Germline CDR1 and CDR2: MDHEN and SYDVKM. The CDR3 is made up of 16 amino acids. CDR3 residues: CASSPPPGGMNTEAFF. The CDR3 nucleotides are TGTGCCAGCAGTCCCCCGCCGGGAGGAATGAACACTGAAGCTTTCTTT.

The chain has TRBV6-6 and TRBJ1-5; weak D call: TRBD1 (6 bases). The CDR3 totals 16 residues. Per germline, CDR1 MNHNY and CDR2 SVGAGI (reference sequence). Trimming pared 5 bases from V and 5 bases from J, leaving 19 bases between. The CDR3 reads CASSPDSGAGDQPQHF. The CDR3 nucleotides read TGTGCCAGCAGTCCTGATTCGGGGGCGGGCGATCAGCCCCAGCATTTT.

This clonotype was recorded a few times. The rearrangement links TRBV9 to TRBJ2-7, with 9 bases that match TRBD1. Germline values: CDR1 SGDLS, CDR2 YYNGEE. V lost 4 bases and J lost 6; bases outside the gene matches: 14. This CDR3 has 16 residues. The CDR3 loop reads CASSPPPGTGRSEQYF. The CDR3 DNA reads TGTGCCAGCAGCCCTCCCCCGGGGACAGGGCGGTCCGAGCAGTACTTC.

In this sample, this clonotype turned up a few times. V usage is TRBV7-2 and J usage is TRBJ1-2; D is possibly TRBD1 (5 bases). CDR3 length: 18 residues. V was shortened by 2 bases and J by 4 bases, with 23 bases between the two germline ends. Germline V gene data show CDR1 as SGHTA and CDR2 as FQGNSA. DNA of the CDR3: TGTGCCAGCAGCTTAACTAGTAGTTGGCAGGGAGCCTTCTATGGCTACACCTTC. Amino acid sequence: CASSLTSSWQGAFYGYTF. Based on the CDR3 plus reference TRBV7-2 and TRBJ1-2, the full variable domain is GAGVSQSPSNKVTEKGKDVELRCDPISGHTALYWYRQSLGQGLEFLIYFQGNSAPDKSGLPSDRFSAERTGGSVSTLTIQRTQQEDSAVYLCASSLTSSWQGAFYGYTFGSGTRLTVV.

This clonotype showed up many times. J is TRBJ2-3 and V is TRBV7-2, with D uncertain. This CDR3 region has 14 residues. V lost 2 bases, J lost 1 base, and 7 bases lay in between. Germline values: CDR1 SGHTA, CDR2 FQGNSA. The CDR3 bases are TGTGCCAGCAGCTTAACGGTGGGCACAGATACGCAGTATTTT. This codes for CASSLTVGTDTQYF.

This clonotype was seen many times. DNA for the CDR3: TGCGCCAGCAGTGGGCAGGGTCACACTGAAGCTTTCTTT. Protein: CASSGQGHTEAFF. The chain combines TRBV10-2 with TRBJ1-1; the D gene is possibly TRBD1 (5 bases). Germline assignment: CDR1 WSHSY and CDR2 SAAADI. V was trimmed by 4 bases and J by 3 bases, leaving 9 bases between them. The CDR3 has 13 residues.

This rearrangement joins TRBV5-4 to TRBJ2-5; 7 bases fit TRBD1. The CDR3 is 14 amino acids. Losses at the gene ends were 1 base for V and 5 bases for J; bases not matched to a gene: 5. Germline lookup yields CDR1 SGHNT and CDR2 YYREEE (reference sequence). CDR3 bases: TGTGCCAGCAGCTTGTCATTCAGGGGGGAGACCCAGTACTTC. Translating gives CASSLSFRGETQYF.

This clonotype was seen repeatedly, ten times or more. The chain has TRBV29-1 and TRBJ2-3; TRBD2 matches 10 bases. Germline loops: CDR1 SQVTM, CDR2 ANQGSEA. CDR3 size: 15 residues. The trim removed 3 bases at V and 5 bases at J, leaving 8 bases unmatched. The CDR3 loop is CSVEAPAGGQDTQYF. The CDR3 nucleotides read TGCAGCGTTGAGGCTCCAGCGGGGGGGCAAGATACGCAGTATTTT.

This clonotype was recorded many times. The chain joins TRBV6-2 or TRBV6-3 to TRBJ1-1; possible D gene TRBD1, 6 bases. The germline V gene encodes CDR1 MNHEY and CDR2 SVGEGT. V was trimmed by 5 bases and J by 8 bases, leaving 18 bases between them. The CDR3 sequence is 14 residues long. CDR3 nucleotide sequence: TGTGCCAGCAGTCAACAGGGATCCGGAAAAGAAGCTTTCTTT. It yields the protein CASSQQGSGKEAFF.

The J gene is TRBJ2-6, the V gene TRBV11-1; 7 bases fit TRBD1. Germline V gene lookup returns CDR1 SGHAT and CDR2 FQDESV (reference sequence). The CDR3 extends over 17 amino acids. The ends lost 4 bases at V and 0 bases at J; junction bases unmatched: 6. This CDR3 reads CASSSPTGVSGANVLTF. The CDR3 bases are TGTGCCAGCAGCTCTCCCACAGGGGTCTCTGGGGCCAACGTCCTGACTTTC.